This TCR beta chain was documented in a study of blood T cells in healthy people across ages (dated by TCRdb to the mid-2010s). Some background on the complete study: Template switching captured roughly one uniquely barcoded TCR beta cDNA molecule per two T cells in model experiments. The study measured age-related changes in TCR beta repertoire diversity using deep sequencing normalized with unique cDNA molecular identifiers. The donors were split into four age groups: young (average 16 years), middle-aged (about 40), aged (62) and long-lived (82). To avoid experimental bias, donors of different ages were distributed randomly across sequencing lanes. Using the same blood draw, the study looked at two additional independent replicas of 1 million unique cDNA reads for two donors, one aged 18 to 29 and the other aged 80 or older. Beyond this particular receptor, the publication reports: Because donor CMV infection status was unknown, age-related changes in expanded clonotypes were potentially confounded. Observed TCR beta diversity correlated strongly with the percentage of naive T cells measured by flow cytometry. The long-lived group showed more naive CD4+ T cells, fewer expanded clones and increased TCR diversity than the aged group, suggesting age selection. Total diversity estimates from one million sequenced T cells were considered lower bounds and underestimates. As age increased, observed TCR beta diversity per million T cells dropped in a roughly linear way, and a significant reduction was already evident by age 40. Conclusive comparison of naive and antigen-experienced compartments was prevented by the profiling of bulk unsorted PBMCs.

V has 5 bases trimmed and J has 4 bases trimmed; junction bases matching no gene number 9. The CDR3 goes from the cysteine to the phenylalanine over 16 residues. Only CDR3 DNA is held: 48 bases, read in frame from base 1. The germline V gene (reference sequence) provides CDR1 DFQATT and CDR2 SNEGSKA. Comments on this clonotype: The specificity of this receptor is unknown. No qualities accompany the bases; no much larger clone lies one base away.

The donors were roughly 38 Caucasian individuals from Russia, aged roughly 6 to 100 years, who were systemically healthy. Each donor gave 8.5 to 10 milliliters of peripheral blood, collected into EDTA-treated Vacutainer tubes. Ficoll-Paque density-gradient centrifugation was used to isolate PBMCs, with at least 7 million per sample. Trizol reagent was used to extract total RNA from the PBMCs, yielding at least 5.5 micrograms per sample. For every donor, flow cytometry on a PBMC aliquot measured the percentage of naive CD45RAhigh/CD27high T cells. The method behind the library was 5' RACE. The sequencer was an Illumina HiSeq 2500. A second roughly 6 to 12 cycle PCR used a sample-barcoded 5' primer and a J-beta primer mix. Each TCR beta cDNA molecule received a unique molecular identifier from a template-switch 5' adaptor carrying 12 random nucleotides. At least 2.5 million CDR3-containing paired-end reads were obtained from each sample. The Mint cDNA synthesis kit, primed by a TRBC-specific oligonucleotide, was used to synthesize first-strand cDNA from all RNA. Following uracil-DNA glycosylase treatment, all cDNA underwent a first 18-cycle PCR with the universal primers M1SS and BC2_uni_R. The authors processed their data as follows. For normalization, 1 million high-quality reads, each with a distinct molecular identifier, were randomly selected from each sample. Instead of being binned into consensus sequences, reads that shared molecular identifiers were thrown out. MiTCR, run with a Q25 quality threshold and the strictest error-elimination algorithm, handled CDR3 identification, clonotype clustering and error correction. A nonparametric unseen species model with Euler transformation was used to estimate lower-bound total TCR beta diversity. TCRdb applied fastp at Q25 and MiXCR to the public reads, then kept only in-frame beta chains. Rows are unified per CDR3 protein, each entry keeping the most common DNA and genes. The authors' filters were not applied to this entry. This sample lists more than 700,000 distinct CDR3 sequences; approximately 55% were detected once. Of the sample, around 41% falls within the top ten clones.

The sample consisted of blood. The clonotype was recovered from a man aged 80 or over in good health. This receptor chain uses TRBV20-1 and TRBJ2-1, with 12 bases matching TRBD2. This receptor has the CDR3 CSALRETSGSYNEQFF. The sequenced DNA is TGCAGTGCTCTCCGTGAGACTAGCGGGAGTTACAATGAGCAGTTCTTC.